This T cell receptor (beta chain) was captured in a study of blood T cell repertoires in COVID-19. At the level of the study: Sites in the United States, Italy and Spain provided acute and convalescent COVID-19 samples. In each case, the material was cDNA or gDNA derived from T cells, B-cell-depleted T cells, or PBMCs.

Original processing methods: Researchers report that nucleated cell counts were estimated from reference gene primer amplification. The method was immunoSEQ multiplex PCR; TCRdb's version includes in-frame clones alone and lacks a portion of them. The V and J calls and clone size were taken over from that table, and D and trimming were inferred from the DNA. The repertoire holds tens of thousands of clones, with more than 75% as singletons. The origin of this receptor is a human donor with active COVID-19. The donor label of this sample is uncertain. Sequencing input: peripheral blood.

For the CDR3, the DNA is TGTGCCTGGAGACAACGGGACAGGGGATCCTACGAGCAGTACTTC. It codes for CAWRQRDRGSYEQYF. The chain uses TRBV30 and TRBJ2-7; 10 positions match TRBD1. Germline assignment: CDR1 GTSNPN and CDR2 SVGIG (reference sequence). V lost 3 bases to trimming and J lost 1 base; unmatched junction nucleotides: 6. The CDR3 length is 15 residues.